These 14 T cell receptor beta chains originate from one sample sequenced in a study of patients and donors after allogeneic stem cell transplantation. TCRdb reprocessed the RT-PCR reads via MiXCR and lists one record per CDR3 protein. The sample includes about 210,000 distinct CDR3 sequences, roughly two fifths seen only once; the top ten take around 10%. Source material: blood, either unsorted or a sorted T cell fraction (not recorded which). These receptors all stem from a human donor who was either an allogeneic HSCT recipient or a stem cell or donor lymphocyte infusion donor (not recorded which). It is not recorded whose cells these are; they may come from a transplant donor.

The V call is TRBV12-3 or TRBV12-4, the J call TRBJ1-2, with 10 bases lining up with TRBD1. CDR3 length: 17 amino acids. V shed 5 bases, J shed 1 base, and the junction held 10 bases outside the gene matches. The chain's CDR3 is CASSPRDRGPLNYGYTF. As DNA, the CDR3 is TGTGCCAGCAGTCCCCGGGACAGGGGCCCCCTTAACTATGGCTACACCTTC.

The J gene is TRBJ1-1, the V gene TRBV5-1, with D possibly being TRBD1 (5 bases). V lost 3 bases to trimming and J lost 8 bases, with 8 bases between them. The CDR3 covers 11 residues. CDR1 is SGHRS and CDR2 is YFSETQ in the germline V gene. The CDR3 bases are TGCGCCAGCAGCTCCGGGGGAGAAGCTTTCTTT. This encodes CASSSGGEAFF.

The V call is TRBV7-9, the J call TRBJ1-3; 7 positions match TRBD1. Trimming took 2 bases from V and 0 from J; bases not matched to a gene: 4. Germline values: CDR1 SEHNR, CDR2 FQNEAQ (reference sequence). CDR3 length equals 16 residues. The CDR3 coding sequence is TGTGCCAGCAGCTTACAGGGGGGAAGCTCTGGAAACACCATATATTTT. Translation gives CASSLQGGSSGNTIYF. The variable domain in full, completed from reference TRBV7-9 and TRBJ1-3, reads DTGVSQNPRHKITKRGQNVTFRCDPISEHNRLYWYRQTLGQGPEFLTYFQNEAQLEKSRLLSDRFSAERPKGSFSTLEIQRTEQGDSAMYLCASSLQGGSSGNTIYFGEGSWLTVV.

The V and J genes are TRBV6-6 and TRBJ1-1; no reliable D call. V dropped 4 bases and J dropped 1 base, with 13 bases sitting between them. The CDR3 extends over 15 amino acids. CDR1 MNHNY and CDR2 SVGAGI come from the germline V gene (reference sequence). The CDR3 region is CASSSGDSRNTEAFF. CDR3 DNA: TGTGCCAGCAGTTCCGGGGATTCCCGGAACACTGAAGCTTTCTTT.

This clonotype has just a few counts. This chain links TRBV20-1 with TRBJ1-2; D perhaps matches TRBD1 (6 bases). CDR1 DFQATT and CDR2 SNEGSKA come from the germline V gene (reference sequence). The V end lost 5 bases, the J end lost 7 bases, and 14 bases lay between the germline ends. The CDR3 extends over 12 amino acids. CDR3 coding DNA: TGCAGTGCTCAGGGGCATGTACTTGGCTACACCTTC. Translating it yields CSAQGHVLGYTF.

The rearrangement joins TRBV20-1 to TRBJ2-7, with D possibly TRBD1 on 5 matching bases. V lost 1 base and J 4 bases, leaving 14 bases between the germline ends. Germline CDR1 is DFQATT and CDR2 is SNEGSKA (reference sequence). CDR3 length equals 14 residues. For the CDR3, the DNA is TGCAGTGCTAGAGGGCTAGACAGAAAGTACGAGCAGTACTTC. Protein: CSARGLDRKYEQYF.

This clonotype was counted a few times. The rearrangement uses TRBV29-1 and TRBJ1-1; possibly TRBD1 for D (5 bases). Trimming took 3 bases from V and 4 from J, leaving 12 bases between them. Germline CDR1 and CDR2: SQVTM and ANQGSEA. CDR3 length: 13 amino acids. Here the CDR3 reads CSVDQGEGTEAFF. The CDR3 nucleotides read TGCAGCGTTGACCAGGGTGAGGGCACTGAAGCTTTCTTT.

The chain couples TRBV7-2 to TRBJ1-1; a weak D match, TRBD1 (6 bases). The ends were cut back, 4 bases at V and 5 bases at J, with 14 bases in the middle. In germline, CDR1 is SGHTA, CDR2 FQGNSA. This CDR3 has 14 amino acids. For the CDR3, the DNA is TGTGCCAGCAGCTCCCAACAGGGTGGGACTGAAGCTTTCTTT. Translation gives CASSSQQGGTEAFF. The entire variable domain, with the rest obtained from reference TRBV7-2 and TRBJ1-1, is as follows: GAGVSQSPSNKVTEKGKDVELRCDPISGHTALYWYRQSLGQGLEFLIYFQGNSAPDKSGLPSDRFSAERTGGSVSTLTIQRTQQEDSAVYLCASSSQQGGTEAFFGQGTRLTVV.

The chain is built from TRBV6-1 and TRBJ1-1, with a tentative D call TRBD1 (5 bases). Trimming pared 2 bases from V and 5 bases from J, leaving 15 bases between. The CDR3 has 15 amino acids. Germline-derived CDR1 and CDR2 are MNHNS and SASEGT. CDR3 sequence reads: CASSELGTGETEAFF. DNA of the CDR3: TGTGCCAGCAGTGAACTGGGGACGGGGGAGACTGAAGCTTTCTTT.

The chain combines TRBV6-1 with TRBJ2-5; unclear D gene. Germline V gives CDR1 MNHNS, CDR2 SASEGT. Trimming took 5 bases from V and 0 from J, leaving 19 bases between them. The CDR3 loop spans 17 amino acids. CDR3 protein: CASSSTTRFVYQETQYF. The CDR3 nucleotides are TGTGCCAGCAGTTCAACTACCCGCTTTGTGTACCAAGAGACCCAGTACTTC.

This chain uses TRBV12-3 or TRBV12-4 with TRBJ1-2, with TRBD1 matching over 11 bases. This CDR3 is built from 15 residues. With V trimmed by 3 bases and J by 3 bases, 3 bases remained unmatched. The CDR3 region is CASSLDRGLDYGYTF. DNA of the CDR3: TGTGCCAGCAGTTTGGACAGGGGGCTGGACTATGGCTACACCTTC.

The chain recombines TRBV18 with TRBJ1-2; TRBD1 is a possible D gene (6 bases). CDR1 and CDR2 (germline): KGHSH, LQKENI. The CDR3 loop spans 14 amino acids. V lost 3 bases and J 5 bases, leaving 13 bases between the germline ends. CDR3 amino acids: CASSPTGTTYGYTF. CDR3 bases: TGTGCCAGCTCACCGACCGGGACAACTTATGGCTACACCTTC.

The V gene is TRBV20-1, the J gene TRBJ2-3; no clear D. Germline V lookup: CDR1 DFQATT, CDR2 SNEGSKA (reference sequence). CDR3 length equals 12 residues. With 2 bases removed from V and 3 bases from J, the gap between germline ends came to 6 bases. This CDR3 reads CSARWQTDTQYF. The DNA for the CDR3 is TGCAGTGCTAGATGGCAGACAGATACGCAGTATTTT.

The rearrangement uses TRBV24-1 and TRBJ1-5; a weak D match, TRBD1 (5 bases). Germline CDR1 and CDR2: KGHDR and SFDVKD. This CDR3 has 15 residues. The V end lost 4 bases, the J end lost 5 bases, and 14 bases lay between the germline ends. The DNA of the CDR3 is TGTGCCACCAGTGACCCCGGACGGGGCGATCAGCCCCAGCATTTT. The encoded protein is CATSDPGRGDQPQHF.